This TCR beta chain originates from a study of Ad26.COV2.S vaccination and SARS-CoV-2 variants. Whole-study findings and limits: There was reportedly substantial breadth in spike-specific CD8+ and CD4+ T cell responses after vaccination.

The assay was immunoSEQ multiplex PCR, and TCRdb's table has in-frame clones only and misses some. The sample records about 400,000 clones, around 89% being singletons. Treatment reported: 15 to 20 received Ad26.COV2.S at low or high dose, single or two shots; about 5 received placebo; per-sample allocation not given. Specimens were obtained on day 63 following the first vaccine or placebo injection. Concerning this clone itself: Its antigen is currently unknown.

This CDR3 is built from 15 residues. Germline values: CDR1 DFQATT, CDR2 SNEGSKA (reference sequence). Trimming took 3 bases from V and 1 from J, leaving 16 bases between them. The sequenced sample was peripheral blood, obtained in a trial of Ad26.COV2.S vaccine versus placebo. The chain combines TRBV20-1 with TRBJ2-7; no clear D gene. This receptor was obtained from a person aged 18-65 years who received the Ad26.COV2.S COVID-19 vaccine or a placebo. The CDR3 DNA is TGCAGTGCTAGTTCCGGACCACGCACTTCCTACGAGCAGTACTTC. This translates into CSASSGPRTSYEQYF.